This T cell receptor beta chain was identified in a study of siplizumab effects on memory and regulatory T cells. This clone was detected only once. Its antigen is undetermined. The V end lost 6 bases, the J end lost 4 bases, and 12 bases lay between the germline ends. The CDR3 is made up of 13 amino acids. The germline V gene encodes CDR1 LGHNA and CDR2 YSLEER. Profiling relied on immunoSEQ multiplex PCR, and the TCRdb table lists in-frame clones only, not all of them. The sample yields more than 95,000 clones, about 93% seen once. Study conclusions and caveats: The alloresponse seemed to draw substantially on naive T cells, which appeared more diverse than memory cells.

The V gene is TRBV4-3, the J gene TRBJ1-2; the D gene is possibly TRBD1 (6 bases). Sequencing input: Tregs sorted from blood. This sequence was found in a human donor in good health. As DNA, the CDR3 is TGCGCCAGCAGTCGAGGGGGTGGCTATGGCTACACCTTC. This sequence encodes CASSRGGGYGYTF.